This T cell receptor (beta chain) was profiled in a study of T cell responses to AZD1222 COVID-19 vaccine. Per the germline V gene, CDR1 is LNHNV and CDR2 is YYDKDF (reference sequence). V lost 4 bases to trimming and J lost 0 bases, with 10 bases between them. CDR3 length equals 14 residues. The repertoire was sequenced with immunoSEQ multiplex PCR; TCRdb's copy has only in-frame clones and lacks some. The sample has 100,000 to 120,000 clones, about 86% seen once. The source is an adult in good health. The chain couples TRBV15 to TRBJ2-7, with D tentatively TRBD1 (5 bases). Specimen: peripheral blood, collected on day 0 of AZD1222 vaccination. CDR3 residues: CATSIQGSSYEQYF. As DNA, the CDR3 is TGTGCCACCAGCATCCAGGGCAGCTCCTACGAGCAGTACTTC.